This T cell receptor beta chain emerged from a study of T cells in Graves' hyperthyroidism and ophthalmopathy. With V trimmed by 1 base and J by 7 bases, 9 bases remained unmatched. This CDR3 has 16 residues. The V gene's germline CDR1 is LGHNT and CDR2 FRNRAP. The authors deemed Graves' hyperthyroidism stable absent ophthalmopathy progression within 18 months. Diagnoses were established using clinical symptoms, serum thyroxine and TRAb, thyroid ultrasound and orbital computed tomography. TCR beta CDR3 regions were amplified from RNA. The HTBI set primed first-round TCR CDR3 RT-PCR. MiXCR was run by TCRdb on the multiplex PCR reads, yielding one entry per CDR3 protein. The sample includes about 610,000 distinct CDR3 sequences, around 45% of them seen just once. Study findings and constraints: Ophthalmopathy was identified by the model a median about 6 months ahead of onset.

Of note for this clonotype: Antigen specificity is unknown.

The V call is TRBV12-5, the J call TRBJ1-1, with TRBD1 matching over 10 bases. Material: peripheral blood or thyroid tissue (not recorded which). This TCR came from a woman under 30 with Graves' hyperthyroidism. In nucleotides, the CDR3 is TGTGCTAGTGGTTTGGCCCAGGACAGGGGGGTTCGTGAAGCTTTCTTT. This encodes CASGLAQDRGVREAFF.